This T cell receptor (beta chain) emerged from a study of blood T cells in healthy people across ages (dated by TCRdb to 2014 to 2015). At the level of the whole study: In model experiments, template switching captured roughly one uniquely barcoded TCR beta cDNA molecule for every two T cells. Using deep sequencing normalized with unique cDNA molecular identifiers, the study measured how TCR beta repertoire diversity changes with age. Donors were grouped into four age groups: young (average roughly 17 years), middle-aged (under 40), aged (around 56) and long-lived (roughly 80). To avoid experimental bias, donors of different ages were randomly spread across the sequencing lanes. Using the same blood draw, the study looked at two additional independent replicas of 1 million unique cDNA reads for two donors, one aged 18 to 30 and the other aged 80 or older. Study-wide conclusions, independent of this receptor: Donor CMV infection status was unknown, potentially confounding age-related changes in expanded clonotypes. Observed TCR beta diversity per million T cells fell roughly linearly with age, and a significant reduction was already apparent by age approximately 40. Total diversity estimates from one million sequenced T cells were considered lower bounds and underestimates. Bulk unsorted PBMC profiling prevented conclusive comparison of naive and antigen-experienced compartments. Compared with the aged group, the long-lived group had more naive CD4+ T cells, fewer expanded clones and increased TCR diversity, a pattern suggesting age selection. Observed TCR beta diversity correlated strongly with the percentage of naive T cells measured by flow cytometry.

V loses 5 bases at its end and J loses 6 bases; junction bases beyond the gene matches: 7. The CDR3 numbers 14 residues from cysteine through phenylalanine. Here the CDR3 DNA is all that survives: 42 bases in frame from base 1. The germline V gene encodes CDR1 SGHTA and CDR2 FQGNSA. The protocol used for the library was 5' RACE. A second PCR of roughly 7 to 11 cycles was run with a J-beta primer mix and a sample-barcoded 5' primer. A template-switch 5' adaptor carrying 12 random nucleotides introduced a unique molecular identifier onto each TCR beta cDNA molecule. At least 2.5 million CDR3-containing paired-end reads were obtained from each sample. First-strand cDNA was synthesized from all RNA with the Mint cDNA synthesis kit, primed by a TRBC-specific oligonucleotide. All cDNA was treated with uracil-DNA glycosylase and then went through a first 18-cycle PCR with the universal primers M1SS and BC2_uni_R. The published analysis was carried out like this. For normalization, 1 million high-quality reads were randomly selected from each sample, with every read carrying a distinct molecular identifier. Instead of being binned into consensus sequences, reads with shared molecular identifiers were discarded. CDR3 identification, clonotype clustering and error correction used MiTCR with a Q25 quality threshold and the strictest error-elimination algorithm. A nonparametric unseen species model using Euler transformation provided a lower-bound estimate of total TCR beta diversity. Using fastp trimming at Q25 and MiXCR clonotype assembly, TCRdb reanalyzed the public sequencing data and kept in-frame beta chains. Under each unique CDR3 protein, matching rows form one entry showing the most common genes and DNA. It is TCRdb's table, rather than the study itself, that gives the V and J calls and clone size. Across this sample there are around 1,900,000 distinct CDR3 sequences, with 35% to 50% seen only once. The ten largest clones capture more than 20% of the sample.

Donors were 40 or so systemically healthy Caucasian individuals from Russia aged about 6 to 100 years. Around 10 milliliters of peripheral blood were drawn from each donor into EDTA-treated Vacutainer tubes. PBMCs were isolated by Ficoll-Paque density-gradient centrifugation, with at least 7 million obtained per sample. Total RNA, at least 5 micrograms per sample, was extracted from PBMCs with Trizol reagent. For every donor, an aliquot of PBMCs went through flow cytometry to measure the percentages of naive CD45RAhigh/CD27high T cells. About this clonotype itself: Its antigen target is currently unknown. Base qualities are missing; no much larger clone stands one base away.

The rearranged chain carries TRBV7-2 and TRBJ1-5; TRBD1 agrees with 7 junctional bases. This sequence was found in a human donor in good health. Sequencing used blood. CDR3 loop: CASSRGQGSQPQHF. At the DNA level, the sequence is TGTGCCAGCAGCAGGGGGCAGGGAAGTCAGCCCCAGCATTTT.